This TCR beta chain was identified in a study of T cell responses to AZD1222 COVID-19 vaccine. Libraries were prepared by immunoSEQ multiplex PCR; TCRdb keeps only in-frame clonotypes and omits some of them. Of some 140,000 clones listed, about 88% are singletons. Germline lookup yields CDR1 SGHVS and CDR2 FQNEAQ. Trimming at V came to 3 bases and at J to 6 bases, leaving 10 bases not matched to a gene. There are 16 residues in the CDR3. The chain has TRBV7-8 and TRBJ2-2, with 7 bases aligning to TRBD2. The sequences come from peripheral blood, collected on day 0 of AZD1222 vaccination. This receptor was obtained from an adult in good health. CDR3 bases: TGTGCCAGCAGCTTTCGGGGAGGGAATAATCCCGGGGAGCTGTTTTTT. Protein sequence: CASSFRGGNNPGELFF.